The 3 T cell receptor beta chains below all came from one sample that was sequenced in a study of blood T cell repertoires in COVID-19. This table comes from immunoSEQ multiplex PCR, and its TCRdb copy is limited to in-frame clones, with some not included. The sample consists of roughly 87,000 clones, roughly 86% of them appearing once. The specimen sequenced was peripheral blood. The receptor set was obtained from a man between 45 and 60 years old with active COVID-19.

This chain connects TRBV11-1 to TRBJ2-3; TRBD2 is a possible D gene (5 bases). This CDR3 is 14 amino acids long. The germline V gene encodes CDR1 SGHAT and CDR2 FQDESV (reference sequence). Between the trimmed V and J ends, which lost 4 bases and 0 bases, there was a span of 8 bases. The DNA of the CDR3 is TGTGCCAGCAGCTGGACTCCGAGCACAGATACGCAGTATTTT. Amino acid sequence: CASSWTPSTDTQYF.

This chain joins TRBV18 and TRBJ1-2; D unresolved. Deletions cut 3 bases from V and 4 bases from J, with 12 bases between. The germline V gene has CDR1 KGHSH and CDR2 LQKENI. This CDR3 has 14 residues. CDR3 amino acids: CASSPPGLSYGYTF. The CDR3 DNA follows: TGTGCCAGCTCACCCCCGGGGTTGAGCTATGGCTACACCTTC.

The chain combines TRBV27 with TRBJ1-4, with 10 positions matching TRBD1. Germline V CDR1 and CDR2: MNHEY, SMNVEV (reference sequence). Trimming at V came to 3 bases and at J to 6 bases, leaving 7 bases not matched to a gene. The CDR3 length is 16 residues. The CDR3 here is CASSFLGTGVDEKLFF. The CDR3 bases are TGTGCCAGCAGTTTTCTCGGGACAGGGGTTGATGAAAAACTGTTTTTT.